The clone carrying this TCR beta chain showed up just a few times. Its antigen remains unknown. This sample was taken from a study of beta chain features in type 1 diabetes. Expressed TCRB transcripts were sequenced because the entire RNA isolate underwent reverse transcription. The table came from immunoSEQ multiplex PCR; TCRdb's copy has only in-frame clones and leaves some out. The table lists approximately 150,000 clones, about 9.1% of them singletons. Findings and limits, study-wide: Moderate yet significant TCRB CDR3 shortening was seen in Type 1 diabetes patients in all four CD4+ subsets. A possible short-template PCR bias applies equally to patients and controls.

Sampling consisted of one heparinised blood draw per donor, averaging around 100 mL. Isolation of CD4+ naive, central memory, regulatory and stem cell-like memory cells was achieved by sorting via CD45RO/CCR7/CD25/CD127/CD95/CD27. The trim removed 8 bases at V and 1 base at J, leaving 5 bases unmatched. The length of the CDR3 is 14 residues. Germline V gene lookup returns CDR1 MGHRA and CDR2 YSYEKL. Source material: central memory CD4+ T cells from blood. The sequence was collected from a woman between 18 and 29 years old in good health. The rearrangement uses TRBV4-1 and TRBJ2-3, with 8 bases lining up with TRBD2. CDR3 sequence (DNA): TGCGCCAGCGGAGCGGGAGCTCGCACAGATACGCAGTATTTT. Protein sequence: CASGAGARTDTQYF.